Listed here are 23 T cell receptor beta chains from one sample, sequenced in a study of T cell changes during pregnancy in multiple sclerosis. Only in-frame clones appear in the TCRdb table, and some are missing; sequencing was by immunoSEQ multiplex PCR. This sample has 69,000 or so clones, with roughly 90% found just once. Specimen: CD4+ T cells from peripheral blood mononuclear cells, collected in the third trimester of pregnancy. The source is a female donor in good health, enrolled as a control in a pregnancy study.

This clone was recorded once. The chain recombines TRBV27 with TRBJ1-2; D might be TRBD1 (6 bases). The CDR3 sequence is 15 residues long. Germline V gives CDR1 MNHEY, CDR2 SMNVEV (reference sequence). Trimming stripped 0 bases from V and 1 base from J, with 9 bases between. CDR3 region: CASSLSPQGNYGYTF. The CDR3, as DNA: TGTGCCAGCAGTTTATCCCCACAGGGTAACTATGGCTACACCTTC.

This clone was observed a single time. The chain recombines TRBV7-9 with TRBJ1-2; D is uncertain. V lost 1 base to trimming and J lost 2 bases, with 2 bases between them. Germline loops: CDR1 SEHNR, CDR2 FQNEAQ (reference sequence). This CDR3 is built from 12 residues. The CDR3 DNA follows: TGTGCCAGCAGCTTAGTAAACTATGGCTACACCTTC. It encodes CASSLVNYGYTF.

This chain links TRBV11-3 with TRBJ1-1, with D uncertain. V lost 5 bases, J lost 6 bases, and 16 bases lay in between. From germline, CDR1 is SGHNT and CDR2 YENEEA. CDR3 length equals 14 residues. The CDR3 region has the DNA TGTGCCAGCAGCCCATTGTATCAGGCCGCTGAAGCTTTCTTT. Amino acids: CASSPLYQAAEAFF.

This clone came up once. The CDR3 DNA reads as TGTGCCAGCAGCGCGGAGACAGGGCGACCTGACAATGAGCAGTTCTTC. It encodes CASSAETGRPDNEQFF. This chain connects TRBV9 to TRBJ2-1; 7 nucleotides line up with TRBD1. CDR1 is SGDLS and CDR2 is YYNGEE in the germline V gene. Unmatched junction bases numbered 11, after V lost 3 bases and J lost 5 bases. There are 16 residues in the CDR3.

The chain recombines TRBV27 with TRBJ2-7, with TRBD2 matching 11 bases. Germline V CDR1 and CDR2: MNHEY, SMNVEV (reference sequence). The J segment lost 4 bases and the V segment lost 2 bases, leaving 4 bases of the junction unmatched. CDR3 length equals 15 residues. The CDR3 region has the DNA TGTGCCAGCAGTTTAGCTAGCGGGGGGAGTTACGAGCAGTACTTC. Amino acid sequence: CASSLASGGSYEQYF.

The gene calls are TRBV18 and TRBJ2-7; TRBD1 is a possible D gene (6 bases). Trimming stripped 4 bases from V and 3 bases from J, with 10 bases between. The CDR3 contains 13 residues. The germline V gene encodes CDR1 KGHSH and CDR2 LQKENI. As DNA, the CDR3 is TGTGCCAGCTCACAATCGGACAGCTACGAGCAGTACTTC. It translates to CASSQSDSYEQYF.

The gene calls are TRBV5-1 and TRBJ1-1; a weak D match, TRBD1 (5 bases). There are 16 residues in the CDR3. The V end lost 4 bases, the J end lost 4 bases, and 20 bases lay between the germline ends. CDR1 SGHRS and CDR2 YFSETQ come from the germline V gene. This chain's CDR3 is CASSRGPAGDGTEAFF. The CDR3 DNA is TGCGCCAGCAGCCGCGGTCCTGCGGGGGACGGCACTGAAGCTTTCTTT.

V and J are TRBV11-1 and TRBJ1-1; TRBD1 agrees at 10 bases. Germline values: CDR1 SGHAT, CDR2 FQDESV (reference sequence). V lost 4 bases, J lost 8 bases, and 10 bases stayed unmatched. This CDR3 is 15 amino acids long. The CDR3 DNA reads TGTGCCAGCAGCTCATCGGGACAGGGGTTTGTGGAAGCTTTCTTT. The encoded protein is CASSSSGQGFVEAFF. Supplemented by reference TRBV11-1 and TRBJ1-1, the full variable domain reads EAEVAQSPRYKITEKSQAVAFWCDPISGHATLYWYRQILGQGPELLVQFQDESVVDDSQLPKDRFSAERLKGVDSTLKIQPAELGDSAMYLCASSSSGQGFVEAFFGQGTRLTVV.

The CDR3 nucleotides read TGCGCCAGCAGCTTGGAGGGGGGGGATACAGATACGCAGTATTTT. Translation gives CASSLEGGDTDTQYF. This rearrangement joins TRBV5-1 to TRBJ2-3; maybe TRBD2 (7 bases). Germline V CDR1 and CDR2: SGHRS, YFSETQ. The CDR3 extends over 15 amino acids. V was shortened by 0 bases and J by 3 bases, with 11 bases between the two germline ends.

V gene TRBV7-2 combines with J gene TRBJ2-5; TRBD2 is a possible D gene (5 bases). The V gene lost 0 bases and the J gene lost 9 bases, with 11 bases spanning the gap. This CDR3 is 13 amino acids long. Germline CDR1 and CDR2: SGHTA and FQGNSA. The CDR3 sequence is CASSLAHTEAQYF. The CDR3 nucleotides are TGTGCCAGCAGCTTAGCCCACACGGAGGCCCAGTACTTC.

This clone was observed a few times. Germline and junction disagree at one end, which may indicate a read error. The rearrangement uses TRBV14 and TRBJ2-3; 10 nucleotides line up with TRBD2. Per the germline V gene, CDR1 is SGHDN and CDR2 is FVKESK. The CDR3 length is 14 residues. The CDR3 nucleotides read TGTGCCAGCAGCCAAGATATGGGGCCTAGCGGGAGTAATTTT. Its protein product is CASSQDMGPSGSNF.

The gene calls are TRBV6-6 and TRBJ1-3; possible D gene TRBD1, 6 bases. Trimming took off 2 bases at V and 3 bases at J, with 14 bases between the two ends. This CDR3 is built from 16 residues. From germline, CDR1 is MNHNY and CDR2 SVGAGI (reference sequence). The CDR3 coding sequence is TGTGCCAGCAGTTACCAGGGGCAGCGGAATGGAAACACCATATATTTT. Protein: CASSYQGQRNGNTIYF.

The chain is built from TRBV5-1 and TRBJ2-1, with 7 nucleotides matching TRBD1. V shed 2 bases, J shed 4 bases, and the junction held 3 bases outside the gene matches. The CDR3 has 14 amino acids. Germline CDR1 reads SGHRS; CDR2 reads YFSETQ. CDR3 sequence reads: CASSLDREYNEQFF. Written as DNA, the CDR3 is TGCGCCAGCAGCTTAGACAGGGAATACAATGAGCAGTTCTTC. Together with reference TRBV5-1 and TRBJ2-1, the CDR3 gives the full variable domain: KAGVTQTPRYLIKTRGQQVTLSCSPISGHRSVSWYQQTPGQGLQFLFEYFSETQRNKGNFPGRFSGRQFSNSRSEMNVSTLELGDSALYLCASSLDREYNEQFFGPGTRLTVL.

V is TRBV5-6 and J is TRBJ1-4, with 12 bases aligning to TRBD1. CDR1 is SGHDT, CDR2 YYEEEE, per germline. Trimming cost V 4 bases and J 6 bases; bases outside gene matches: 7. CDR3 length: 16 amino acids. CDR3 DNA sequence: TGTGCCAGCAGCACCGGGACAGGGGGCGCAGATGAAAAACTGTTTTTT. Translation gives CASSTGTGGADEKLFF.

The chain recombines TRBV11-3 with TRBJ1-1; 8 bases fit TRBD1. In germline, CDR1 is SGHNT, CDR2 YENEEA. The CDR3 spans 16 residues. With 3 bases clipped from V and 5 bases from J, the junction kept 11 bases outside the gene matches. The CDR3, as DNA: TGTGCCAGCAGCTTTTCTGGGACAGGCGAAGGGACTGAAGCTTTCTTT. It translates to CASSFSGTGEGTEAFF.

The V gene is TRBV7-9, the J gene TRBJ1-1, with 9 bases identical to TRBD1. The trim removed 0 bases at V and 0 bases at J, leaving 5 bases unmatched. The CDR3 is 17 residues long. Germline V gene lookup returns CDR1 SEHNR and CDR2 FQNEAQ (reference sequence). The CDR3 bases are TGTGCCAGCAGCTTAGCGGAGGACAGGGGCTTGAACACTGAAGCTTTCTTT. Translated, it gives CASSLAEDRGLNTEAFF.

The chain carries TRBV7-7 and TRBJ1-1; D gene uncertain. CDR1 and CDR2 from the germline V gene are SSHAT and FNYEAQ (reference sequence). The V gene lost 3 bases and the J gene lost 0 bases, with 5 bases spanning the gap. CDR3 length equals 13 residues. The CDR3 DNA sequence: TGTGCCAGCAGCTTGAGCCTGAACACTGAAGCTTTCTTT. This sequence encodes CASSLSLNTEAFF.

V is TRBV2 and J is TRBJ1-1, with D possibly being TRBD1 (6 bases). CDR3 size: 14 residues. V was trimmed by 4 bases and J by 0 bases, leaving 9 bases between them. Germline CDR1 and CDR2: SNHLY and FYNNEI. The CDR3 here is CASSVDRLNTEAFF. CDR3 nucleotide sequence: TGTGCCAGCAGTGTGGACAGATTGAACACTGAAGCTTTCTTT.

The rearrangement links TRBV7-9 to TRBJ1-2; 9 nucleotides agree with TRBD1. This CDR3 has 15 residues. Germline trimming cut 4 bases from V and 4 bases from J; bases unmatched to any gene: 7. CDR1 SEHNR and CDR2 FQNEAQ come from the germline V gene (reference sequence). Here the CDR3 reads CASSSDRGLPYGYTF. The CDR3 DNA sequence: TGTGCCAGCAGCTCGGACAGGGGCTTACCCTATGGCTACACCTTC.

Concerning this clone: The junction shows a germline mismatch at one end, possibly a read error. V gene TRBV7-7 combines with J gene TRBJ2-1; 14 nucleotides match TRBD2. Germline CDR1 SSHAT, CDR2 FNYEAQ (reference sequence). This CDR3 has 14 residues. CDR3 in DNA: TGTGCTAGCAGCTCCGGACTAGCGGGGGGTGAGCAGTTCTTC. Translated, it gives CASSSGLAGGEQFF.

V and J are TRBV19 and TRBJ1-2, with D maybe TRBD1 (6 bases). The CDR3 length is 15 residues. In germline, CDR1 is LNHDA, CDR2 SQIVND (reference sequence). V dropped 5 bases and J dropped 7 bases, with 20 bases sitting between them. Here the CDR3 DNA reads TGTGCCAGTAGTCTCTCGGACAGACCACTGAGTGGCTACACCTTC. This encodes CASSLSDRPLSGYTF.

The rearrangement joins TRBV7-2 to TRBJ2-7; D may be TRBD2 (6 bases). In germline, CDR1 is SGHTA, CDR2 FQGNSA. The CDR3 consists of 14 residues. Trimming cost V 2 bases and J 0 bases, with 8 bases left between them. The CDR3 spells CASSLRRGSYEQYF. The DNA of the CDR3 is TGTGCCAGCAGCTTACGGAGGGGCTCCTACGAGCAGTACTTC.

The V gene is TRBV5-6, the J gene TRBJ2-7; a weak D match, TRBD1 (6 bases). Looked up from germline, CDR1 is SGHDT and CDR2 is YYEEEE. With 4 bases removed from V and 0 bases from J, the gap between germline ends came to 14 bases. The CDR3 loop spans 15 amino acids. The CDR3 sequence: CASSDWTASSYEQYF. Written as DNA, the CDR3 is TGTGCCAGCAGCGACTGGACAGCTAGCTCCTACGAGCAGTACTTC.